The rows below give T cell receptor beta chains drawn from one sample of a study of response to subunit inactivated influenza vaccine. MiXCR, run by TCRdb on the RT-PCR reads, gives a single entry per CDR3 protein. The sample includes around 480,000 distinct CDR3 sequences, approximately 15% of them seen just once. Specimen: CD4+ T cells sorted from PBMCs, collected less than 30 months after vaccination. Receptors were obtained from a man aged 45 to 70 who received an inactivated influenza vaccine. Each CDR3 is given with its conserved first and last residue. Fields, in order: clone size, V gene, J gene, D gene, CDR3 protein, CDR3 DNA. D genes are given only for firm matches. Size is stated for part of the rows, as once, few or many counts, or as a class when the clone is expanded.

>few|TRBV29-1|TRBJ2-2|-
CSVGTSNTGELFF
TGCAGCGTTGGGACTTCGAACACCGGGGAGCTGTTTTTT
>many|TRBV5-1|TRBJ2-7|TRBD1
CASSFLRGQGYEQYF
TGCGCCAGCAGCTTCCTCCGTGGACAGGGGTACGAGCAGTACTTC
>few|TRBV12-3/TRBV12-4|TRBJ1-6|-
CASSFAARNSPLHF
TGTGCCAGCAGTTTTGCGGCGCGTAATTCACCCCTCCACTTT
>few|TRBV6-2/TRBV6-3|TRBJ2-3|-
CASKSTASTDTQYF
TGTGCCAGCAAATCGACAGCTAGCACAGATACGCAGTATTTT
>few|TRBV4-3|TRBJ2-1|TRBD2
CASSRMTSGSYNEQFF
TGCGCCAGCAGCCGTATGACTAGCGGGTCTTACAATGAGCAGTTCTTC
>few|TRBV20-1|TRBJ2-4|TRBD1
CSARDTGTGLAKNIQYF
TGCAGTGCTAGAGACACCGGGACAGGGCTAGCCAAAAACATTCAGTACTTC
>-|TRBV10-2|TRBJ1-5|-
CASSEMNSYSNQPQHF
TGCGCCAGCAGTGAAATGAACAGCTATAGCAATCAGCCCCAGCATTTT
>-|TRBV30|TRBJ2-3|-
CAWSVLEYTQYF
TGTGCCTGGAGTGTACTGGAATATACGCAGTATTTT
>few|TRBV20-1|TRBJ2-4|TRBD2
CSALERGGKNIQYF
TGCAGTGCGTTAGAGCGGGGCGGTAAAAACATTCAGTACTTC
>-|TRBV28|TRBJ2-6|-
CASSETQGWGSGANVLTF
TGTGCCAGCAGTGAAACGCAGGGGTGGGGCTCTGGGGCCAACGTCCTGACTTTC
>-|TRBV10-3|TRBJ2-3|-
CAISNRDTQYF
TGTGCCATCAGTAACAGAGATACGCAGTATTTT
>few|TRBV5-6|TRBJ2-2|-
CASSPDYYNTGELFF
TGTGCCAGCAGCCCGGACTATTATAACACCGGGGAGCTGTTTTTT
>many|TRBV4-3|TRBJ1-4|TRBD1
CASSHEWARTGAEKLFF
TGCGCCAGCAGCCACGAATGGGCGCGGACAGGGGCCGAAAAACTGTTTTTT
>many|TRBV12-3/TRBV12-4|TRBJ2-1|-
CASSLGAGRLANEQFF
TGTGCCAGCAGTTTAGGTGCGGGGCGACTGGCGAATGAGCAGTTCTTC
>few|TRBV20-1|TRBJ2-7|TRBD1
CSARDRTGWSEQYF
TGCAGTGCTAGAGATCGGACAGGGTGGAGCGAGCAGTACTTC
>-|TRBV12-3/TRBV12-4|TRBJ1-5|-
CASSPGGPQHF
TGTGCCAGCAGTCCGGGTGGACCCCAGCATTTT
>few|TRBV3-1|TRBJ2-7|-
CASSQLSRGSEQYF
TGTGCCAGCAGCCAATTGTCCAGGGGCAGCGAGCAGTACTTC
>few|TRBV20-1|TRBJ2-2|TRBD1
CSAAPGGAGGELFF
TGCAGTGCGGCACCAGGGGGCGCGGGCGGGGAGCTGTTTTTT
>-|TRBV20-1|TRBJ2-5|-
CSARMTGAQETQYF
TGCAGTGCTAGAATGACGGGGGCCCAAGAGACCCAGTACTTC
>many|TRBV7-2|TRBJ2-5|-
CASTVTTGETQYF
TGTGCCAGCACCGTTACTACTGGGGAGACCCAGTACTTC
>many|TRBV7-9|TRBJ2-1|TRBD2
CASSGGTSGAYNEQFF
TGTGCCAGCAGCGGGGGGACTAGCGGGGCGTACAATGAGCAGTTCTTC
>-|TRBV5-1|TRBJ1-1|-
CASSPEGVRMNTEAFF
TGCGCCAGCAGCCCCGAGGGAGTACGTATGAACACTGAAGCTTTCTTT
>-|TRBV7-2|TRBJ1-2|TRBD1
CASSRQGGENYGYTF
TGTGCCAGCAGCCGACAGGGAGGGGAGAACTATGGCTACACCTTC
>few|TRBV25-1|TRBJ1-1|TRBD1
CASSKLGGTGGNTEAFF
TGTGCCAGCAGTAAATTAGGGGGGACAGGGGGCAACACTGAAGCTTTCTTT
>many|TRBV5-1|TRBJ2-2|TRBD1
CASSRSTGGYLNTGELFF
TGCGCCAGCAGCAGATCAACAGGGGGCTATCTGAACACCGGGGAGCTGTTTTTT
>many|TRBV5-1|TRBJ1-1|TRBD1
CASSLGGQAEAFF
TGCGCCAGCAGCTTGGGGGGACAGGCTGAAGCTTTCTTT
>few|TRBV27|TRBJ2-1|-
CASSNLQSRAVLYNEQFF
TGTGCCAGCAGTAACTTACAAAGTCGGGCCGTTTTATACAATGAGCAGTTCTTC
>few|TRBV6-2/TRBV6-3|TRBJ1-1|TRBD1
CASRPGTGGRTFF
TGTGCCAGCAGGCCCGGGACAGGGGGCCGAACTTTCTTT
>few|TRBV4-3|TRBJ2-2|TRBD2
CASRGGRNTGELFF
TGCGCCAGCAGGGGAGGGAGGAACACCGGGGAGCTGTTTTTT
>few|TRBV20-1|TRBJ1-2|TRBD1
CSARENIMGQGRGYTF
TGCAGTGCTAGAGAGAACATTATGGGACAGGGACGTGGCTACACCTTC
>-|TRBV30|TRBJ2-1|TRBD1
CAWSVMFRQGPFF
TGTGCCTGGAGTGTGATGTTTCGACAGGGTCCGTTCTTC
>-|TRBV20-1|TRBJ2-1|TRBD2
CSARATSIYEQFF
TGCAGTGCTAGAGCGACTAGCATTTATGAGCAGTTCTTC
>few|TRBV7-6|TRBJ2-5|-
CASRYPGSQETQYF
TGTGCCAGCAGATACCCTGGGTCCCAAGAGACCCAGTACTTC
>-|TRBV10-3|TRBJ1-1|TRBD1
CAIKAPQGAPEAFF
TGTGCCATCAAGGCGCCACAGGGGGCCCCTGAAGCTTTCTTT
>few|TRBV29-1|TRBJ2-5|TRBD2
CSVASGLRVTQYF
TGCAGCGTTGCTAGCGGACTCAGAGTGACCCAGTACTTC
>many|TRBV4-2|TRBJ2-2|TRBD1
CASSRGQGKTGELFF
TGTGCCAGCAGCCGGGGACAGGGAAAAACCGGGGAGCTGTTTTTT
>-|TRBV3-1|TRBJ2-4|TRBD1
CASSQGGTGAKNIQYF
TGTGCCAGCAGCCAAGGTGGGACAGGAGCCAAAAACATTCAGTACTTC
>few|TRBV12-3/TRBV12-4|TRBJ2-7|TRBD2
CASCPPGGIEQYF
TGTGCCAGCTGTCCCCCGGGAGGGATCGAGCAGTACTTC
>-|TRBV5-1|TRBJ2-5|TRBD2
CASSPGLADPTQETQYF
TGCGCCAGCAGCCCGGGACTAGCGGATCCAACCCAAGAGACCCAGTACTTC
>-|TRBV5-1|TRBJ2-7|-
CASSLGAWGSGEQYF
TGCGCCAGCAGCTTGGGGGCTTGGGGGTCTGGAGAGCAGTACTTC